The 29 T cell receptor beta chains below all came from one sample that was sequenced in a study of shared clonotypes between healthy human individuals. Assay used: immunoSEQ multiplex PCR; TCRdb lists only in-frame clones, some missing. The sample has approximately 620,000 clones; approximately 97% are singletons. Input material: naive CD4+ T cells sorted from blood. Documented subset: CD45RA+ positively selected. The receptors shown here come from a woman aged 25 to 39 in good health.

The rearrangement joins TRBV19 to TRBJ2-5; D may be TRBD2 (6 bases). The J call is doubtful: the DNA matches TRBJ2-7 better. There are 14 residues in the CDR3. The V gene's germline CDR1 is LNHDA and CDR2 SQIVND (reference sequence). The CDR3 DNA is TGTGCCAGTAGTATAACTACCGGGAGCTACGAGCAGTACTTC. Its protein product is CASSITTGSYEQYF.

The genes are TRBV9 and TRBJ2-2; the match to TRBD2 covers 7 bases. V was pared by 3 bases and J by 7 bases, with 9 bases of the junction left unmatched. This CDR3 spans 15 amino acids. From germline, CDR1 is SGDLS and CDR2 YYNGEE. CDR3 coding DNA: TGTGCCAGCAGCGGAGCGGGACTGACTATCGGGGAGCTGTTTTTT. Its translation is CASSGAGLTIGELFF.

This clone was recorded once. The chain couples TRBV6-6 to TRBJ1-1, with D possibly matching TRBD1 (6 bases). The CDR3 has 13 residues. Per the germline V gene, CDR1 is MNHNY and CDR2 is SVGAGI (reference sequence). Trimming took off 10 bases at V and 4 bases at J, with 16 bases between the two ends. The CDR3 region has the DNA TGTGCCATCGCACAGGGTCCGGGCACTGAAGCTTTCTTT. This encodes CAIAQGPGTEAFF.

V gene TRBV11-1 combines with J gene TRBJ2-7, with a weak D call TRBD1 (6 bases). The ends were cut back, 2 bases at V and 2 bases at J, with 16 bases in the middle. The CDR3 is 16 amino acids. CDR1 SGHAT and CDR2 FQDESV come from the germline V gene (reference sequence). The CDR3 region has the DNA TGTGCCAGCAGCTTACTTTCTGGACAGCCGGCCTACGAGCAGTACTTC. Translating it yields CASSLLSGQPAYEQYF.

The chain has TRBV10-3 and TRBJ2-1; D tentatively fits TRBD1 or TRBD2 (5 bases each). Germline V gene lookup returns CDR1 ENHRY and CDR2 SYGVKD. This CDR3 has 16 residues. The V end lost 2 bases, the J end lost 7 bases, and 18 bases lay between the germline ends. The CDR3, as DNA: TGTGCCATCAGTGAGGGTGACGGGACCCGAAGTAATGAGCAGTTCTTC. Translation: CAISEGDGTRSNEQFF.

DNA of the CDR3: TGCGCCAGCAGCCGCGGGAGGGCCAACACCGGGGAGCTGTTTTTT. Translating gives CASSRGRANTGELFF. The chain employs TRBV4-1 and TRBJ2-2, with TRBD2 identical over 9 bases. In germline, CDR1 is MGHRA, CDR2 YSYEKL. This CDR3 comprises 15 residues. With 4 bases clipped from V and 2 bases from J, the junction kept 2 bases outside the gene matches.

A single count supports this clone. This chain connects TRBV7-9 to TRBJ2-6, with TRBD2 as a possible D gene (7 bases). Germline-derived CDR1 and CDR2 are SEHNR and FQNEAQ (reference sequence). V was cut by 2 bases and J by 2 bases, with 16 bases left in between. The CDR3 length is 18 residues. CDR3 protein: CASSLRGGAGPGANVLTF. The CDR3 DNA follows: TGTGCCAGCAGCTTAAGGGGGGGAGCAGGTCCTGGGGCCAACGTCCTGACTTTC.

This chain links TRBV19 with TRBJ1-1, with TRBD1 matching over 9 bases. The CDR3 covers 12 residues. Germline trimming cut 5 bases from V and 11 bases from J; bases unmatched to any gene: 6. CDR1 and CDR2 (germline): LNHDA, SQIVND (reference sequence). CDR3 protein: CASSVGTGFAFF. The CDR3 DNA follows: TGTGCCAGTAGTGTAGGGACAGGGTTCGCTTTCTTT.

The gene calls are TRBV10-3 and TRBJ2-5, with TRBD2 identical over 8 bases. The tail of the sequence fits TRBJ2-7 better, so the J call may be wrong. This CDR3 contains 16 residues. From germline, CDR1 is ENHRY and CDR2 SYGVKD. Written as DNA, the CDR3 is TGTGCCATCAGTGATACCAACAGCGGGAGCTCCTACGAGCAGTACTTC. This sequence encodes CAISDTNSGSSYEQYF.

The chain employs TRBV2 and TRBJ2-5; no clear D gene. The J call may be in error: the DNA end matches TRBJ2-7 better. The CDR3 totals 12 residues. CDR1 and CDR2 (germline): SNHLY, FYNNEI. CDR3 loop: CATGSGTYEQYF. The CDR3 nucleotides read TGTGCCACAGGCAGTGGGACCTACGAGCAGTACTTC.

V is TRBV11-3 and J is TRBJ2-7; D not resolved. CDR3 length: 12 residues. Germline V gene lookup returns CDR1 SGHNT and CDR2 YENEEA. Trimming pared 1 base from V and 5 bases from J, leaving 6 bases between. This CDR3 reads CASSLVDDEQYF. The CDR3 DNA follows: TGTGCCAGCAGCTTAGTAGATGACGAGCAGTACTTC.

The gene calls are TRBV11-2 and TRBJ2-7; 15 nucleotides match TRBD2. Losses at the gene ends were 4 bases for V and 5 bases for J; bases not matched to a gene: 6. The CDR3 is 16 residues long. CDR1 is SGHAT and CDR2 is FQNNGV in the germline V gene. CDR3 sequence: CASSSGLAGGPNEQYF. DNA for the CDR3: TGTGCCAGCAGCTCAGGACTAGCGGGAGGGCCAAACGAGCAGTACTTC.

The chain carries TRBV4-2 and TRBJ1-2; D remains unclear. Per germline, CDR1 LGHNA and CDR2 YNFKEQ. Trimming removed 0 bases from V and 6 bases from J, with 14 bases in between. The CDR3 loop spans 15 amino acids. CDR3 in amino acids: CASSQDLPGFNGYTF. The CDR3, as DNA: TGTGCCAGCAGCCAAGATCTCCCAGGATTCAATGGCTACACCTTC.

The J gene is TRBJ2-5, the V gene TRBV2; a weak D match, TRBD1 (5 bases). Trimming took 4 bases from V and 3 from J, leaving 6 bases between them. The CDR3 is made up of 12 amino acids. CDR1 and CDR2 from the germline V gene are SNHLY and FYNNEI. CDR3 sequence reads: CASSVTEETQYF. CDR3 nucleotides: TGTGCCAGCAGTGTGACAGAAGAGACCCAGTACTTC.

The chain carries TRBV11-2 and TRBJ2-7, with D tentatively TRBD1 (6 bases). This CDR3 contains 15 residues. V lost 6 bases and J 5 bases, leaving 20 bases between the germline ends. Germline V gene data show CDR1 as SGHAT and CDR2 as FQNNGV. CDR3 nucleotides: TGTGCCAGCAGGGGGAAGGGGCAGGGGAAGGACGAGCAGTACTTC. The encoded protein is CASRGKGQGKDEQYF.

The chain joins TRBV6-6 to TRBJ2-7, with 10 nucleotides matching TRBD1. In germline, CDR1 is MNHNY, CDR2 SVGAGI (reference sequence). This CDR3 spans 15 amino acids. V lost 4 bases, J lost 5 bases, and 8 bases stayed unmatched. CDR3 sequence: CASSLLMTGGHEQYF. Written as DNA, the CDR3 is TGTGCCAGCAGTTTACTAATGACAGGGGGCCACGAGCAGTACTTC.

The chain couples TRBV28 to TRBJ1-3, with 7 bases matching TRBD1. Trimming took 5 bases from V and 2 from J; bases not matched to a gene: 3. The CDR3 spans 14 residues. Germline CDR1 is MDHEN and CDR2 is SYDVKM. The chain's CDR3 is CASSTTGPGNTIYF. The CDR3 DNA sequence: TGTGCCAGCAGTACGACAGGGCCTGGAAACACCATATATTTT.

This chain uses TRBV5-4 with TRBJ1-1, with D possibly TRBD1 on 6 matching bases. V gave up 4 bases and J gave up 5 bases, with 21 bases separating them. The CDR3 extends over 16 amino acids. Germline CDR1 SGHNT, CDR2 YYREEE (reference sequence). CDR3 bases: TGTGCCAGCAGCGGAGGAAGGGGGGCCATTGAGACTGAAGCTTTCTTT. Its translation is CASSGGRGAIETEAFF.

The V gene is TRBV19, the J gene TRBJ1-2; no clear D gene. Germline V gene data show CDR1 as LNHDA and CDR2 as SQIVND (reference sequence). The V and J ends lost 3 bases and 3 bases respectively, with 11 bases between them. CDR3 size: 14 residues. The CDR3 DNA reads as TGTGCCAGTAGTATTCAGATAGGCGACTATGGCTACACCTTC. As protein: CASSIQIGDYGYTF.

The V gene is TRBV30, the J gene TRBJ2-5; 14 bases align to TRBD2. The end of the DNA fits TRBJ2-7 better, so the J call may be wrong. The germline CDR1 and CDR2 sequences are GTSNPN and SVGIG (reference sequence). There are 17 residues in the CDR3. The CDR3 nucleotides read TGTGCCTGGAGTGTCCGGACTAGCGGGAGGAGCTCCTACGAGCAGTACTTC. Protein: CAWSVRTSGRSSYEQYF.

The chain joins TRBV10-3 to TRBJ2-5; no clear D. The CDR3 extends over 14 amino acids. Germline CDR1 reads ENHRY; CDR2 reads SYGVKD. Trimming cost V 0 bases and J 6 bases, with 11 bases left between them. The CDR3 DNA follows: TGTGCCATCAGTGAGTCGAAACTTAGCAAGACCCAGTACTTC. This codes for CAISESKLSKTQYF.

The genes are TRBV2 and TRBJ2-6; D might be TRBD1 or TRBD2, each matching 5 bases. Trimming removed 8 bases at V and 1 base at J, with 12 bases between. Germline loops: CDR1 SNHLY, CDR2 FYNNEI. The CDR3 consists of 15 residues. CDR3 amino acids: CASGQTRSGANVLTF. The CDR3 DNA sequence: TGTGCCAGCGGACAAACTAGGTCTGGGGCCAACGTCCTGACTTTC.

V usage is TRBV6-6 and J usage is TRBJ2-1; D ambiguous. The CDR3 extends over 14 amino acids. Germline-derived CDR1 and CDR2 are MNHNY and SVGAGI (reference sequence). Trimming removed 10 bases at V and 6 bases at J, with 19 bases between. The CDR3 coding sequence is TGTGCCACCTCCAGGATAAGCACTTTCAATGAGCAGTTCTTC. Its protein product is CATSRISTFNEQFF.

The chain couples TRBV9 to TRBJ2-3; D gene uncertain. V was pared by 1 base and J by 1 base, with 4 bases between. This CDR3 comprises 13 residues. CDR1 and CDR2 from the germline V gene are SGDLS and YYNGEE. CDR3 sequence: CASSVTGTDTQYF. The CDR3 DNA reads TGTGCCAGCAGCGTAACGGGCACAGATACGCAGTATTTT.

The chain carries TRBV19 and TRBJ2-1; 11 bases line up with TRBD2. The V and J ends lost 6 bases and 1 base, in that order; junction bases with no gene match: 5. Germline assignment: CDR1 LNHDA and CDR2 SQIVND (reference sequence). The CDR3 contains 16 residues. The CDR3 DNA reads as TGTGCCAGTAGCGACGTAGCGGGAGGGTCCTACAATGAGCAGTTCTTC. Its protein is CASSDVAGGSYNEQFF.

The chain carries TRBV7-9 and TRBJ2-5, with D hard to call. The V end was cut by 6 bases, the J end by 5 bases, with 10 bases between. CDR1 is SEHNR, CDR2 FQNEAQ, per germline (reference sequence). This CDR3 is 12 amino acids long. CDR3 sequence: CASSLSWETQYF. The CDR3 DNA reads as TGTGCCAGCAGTCTGTCTTGGGAGACCCAGTACTTC.

The chain recombines TRBV28 with TRBJ2-7; D is possibly TRBD1 (5 bases). There are 14 residues in the CDR3. Germline values: CDR1 MDHEN, CDR2 SYDVKM. Trimming removed 5 bases from V and 3 bases from J, with 14 bases in between. The CDR3 here is CASSPPDSNYEQYF. For the CDR3, the DNA is TGTGCCAGCAGTCCGCCTGACAGTAACTACGAGCAGTACTTC.

The chain has TRBV28 and TRBJ1-2; no definite D call. The germline gives CDR1 MDHEN, CDR2 SYDVKM. Trimming cost V 5 bases and J 4 bases, with 20 bases left between them. The CDR3 runs to 16 residues. The CDR3 nucleotides read TGTGCCAGCAGTGCACCGCGGCAGAACAACGCCTATGGCTACACCTTC. It yields the protein CASSAPRQNNAYGYTF.

J is TRBJ2-7 and V is TRBV10-1; 10 bases map to TRBD2. V was pared by 4 bases and J by 6 bases, with 9 bases of the junction left unmatched. The CDR3 runs to 15 residues. Germline values: CDR1 WNHNN, CDR2 SYGVQD (reference sequence). CDR3 residues: CASSALAGASGEQYF. CDR3 DNA sequence: TGCGCCAGCAGTGCCCTAGCGGGGGCCAGCGGCGAGCAGTACTTC.